Listed below are T cell receptor beta chains from one sample, sequenced in a study of T cell responses to AZD1222 COVID-19 vaccine. Assay used: immunoSEQ multiplex PCR; TCRdb lists only in-frame clones, some missing. The sample shows approximately 170,000 clones, around 88% of them seen only once. The sample consisted of peripheral blood, taken 28 days after the second AZD1222 dose. The origin of the receptors is an adult who received the AZD1222 COVID-19 vaccine. CDR3s include the opening cysteine and the closing phenylalanine or tryptophan. Fields, in order: J gene, V gene, D gene, clone size, CDR3 DNA, CDR3 protein. D genes are given only for firm matches. A row's size may be missing; if present it is once, few, many or a size class.

J: TRBJ1-5; V: TRBV6-5; D: TRBD1; size: .; DNA: TGTGCCAGCAGCAAGGACAGGGGATTTGAGCCCCAGCATTTT; CDR3: CASSKDRGFEPQHF
J: TRBJ1-1; V: TRBV7-9; D: .; size: .; DNA: TGTGCCAGCAGCTTAATTTACCAGTCCACTGAAGCTTTCTTT; CDR3: CASSLIYQSTEAFF
J: TRBJ2-7; V: TRBV11-2; D: TRBD2; size: .; DNA: TGTGCCAGCAGCAAGACTAGCGGGGCTTACCTTAGCGACGAGCAGTACTTC; CDR3: CASSKTSGAYLSDEQYF
J: TRBJ1-6; V: TRBV5-1; D: .; size: .; DNA: TGCGCCAGCAGCTTAAGTGTCAGCTATAATTCACCCCTCCACTTT; CDR3: CASSLSVSYNSPLHF
J: TRBJ1-3; V: TRBV3-1/TRBV3-2; D: .; size: .; DNA: TGTGCCAGCAGCCAAGCCCAATATTTCACCATATATTTT; CDR3: CASSQAQYFTIYF
J: TRBJ2-1; V: TRBV10-3; D: .; size: once; DNA: TGTGCCATCAGTTATAAGGGGACAGAGCAGTTCTTC; CDR3: CAISYKGTEQFF
J: TRBJ1-3; V: TRBV18; D: .; size: .; DNA: TGTGCCAGCTCACCACCGACGGGCAGGGTAAATGGAAACACCATATATTTT; CDR3: CASSPPTGRVNGNTIYF
J: TRBJ2-3; V: TRBV10-3; D: TRBD2; size: .; DNA: TGTGCCATCAGTCGCTTACTAGATTCGGGGGGTGGTACGCAGTATTTT; CDR3: CAISRLLDSGGGTQYF
J: TRBJ2-5; V: TRBV30; D: .; size: once; DNA: TGTGCCTGGACGGAGCAAGAGACCCAGTACTTC; CDR3: CAWTEQETQYF
J: TRBJ2-1; V: TRBV10-2; D: .; size: .; DNA: TGCGCCAGCAGTGAGTCCAATGAGCAGTTCTTC; CDR3: CASSESNEQFF
J: TRBJ1-6; V: TRBV5-1; D: TRBD1; size: .; DNA: TGCGCCAGCAGCTCGGGCAGGGGGGAGAATTCACCCCTCCACTTT; CDR3: CASSSGRGENSPLHF
J: TRBJ1-2; V: TRBV9; D: TRBD1; size: .; DNA: TGTGCCAGCAGCGTGACAGGGGGCGTCGGTGCTGGCTACACCTTC; CDR3: CASSVTGGVGAGYTF
J: TRBJ2-5; V: TRBV5-1; D: .; size: .; DNA: TGCGCCAGCAGCTATCGGGGCCAAGAGACCCAGTACTTC; CDR3: CASSYRGQETQYF
J: TRBJ1-5; V: TRBV5-6; D: TRBD1; size: .; DNA: TGTGCCAGCAGCTTAGGGACAGGGCTCTTTCAGCCCCAGCATTTT; CDR3: CASSLGTGLFQPQHF
J: TRBJ1-6; V: TRBV27; D: .; size: .; DNA: TGTGCCAGCCGAGGCGGTAATTCACCCCTCCACTTT; CDR3: CASRGGNSPLHF
J: TRBJ1-5; V: TRBV5-1; D: .; size: .; DNA: TGCGCCAGCAGCTCGGAAGGCTATAGCAATCAGCCCCAGCATTTT; CDR3: CASSSEGYSNQPQHF
J: TRBJ1-3; V: TRBV4-1; D: TRBD1; size: .; DNA: TGCGCCAGCAGCCAAGGACCACAGGGGGCAAACGGAAACACCATATATTTT; CDR3: CASSQGPQGANGNTIYF
J: TRBJ1-4; V: TRBV7-8; D: .; size: .; DNA: TGTGCCAGCCGGCCCTGGGGCTCAACTAATGAAAAACTGTTTTTT; CDR3: CASRPWGSTNEKLFF
J: TRBJ1-1; V: TRBV5-1; D: .; size: .; DNA: TGCGCCAGCAGGGAGAGTACTGAAGCTTTCTTT; CDR3: CASRESTEAFF
J: TRBJ2-7; V: TRBV12-3/TRBV12-4; D: .; size: few; DNA: TGTGCCAGTAAACTAGGGACATTATACGAGCAGTACTTC; CDR3: CASKLGTLYEQYF
J: TRBJ1-1; V: TRBV5-1; D: .; size: .; DNA: TGCGCCAGCAGCTCGGGGGTTGAAGCTTTCTTT; CDR3: CASSSGVEAFF
J: TRBJ2-7; V: TRBV10-3; D: TRBD1; size: few; DNA: TGTGCCATCGCCCCCGGGACAGGGAGCTCCTACGAGCAGTACTTC; CDR3: CAIAPGTGSSYEQYF
J: TRBJ2-2; V: TRBV6-5; D: .; size: .; DNA: TGTGCCAGCGACAGACTGAAATCTACCGGGGAGCTGTTTTTT; CDR3: CASDRLKSTGELFF
J: TRBJ2-3; V: TRBV4-2; D: .; size: .; DNA: TGTGCCAGCAACCACCTGGGCACAGATACGCAGTATTTT; CDR3: CASNHLGTDTQYF
J: TRBJ1-5; V: TRBV5-1; D: .; size: .; DNA: TGCGCCAGCAGCTTGGGCACAGGCGGCAATCAGCCCCAGCATTTT; CDR3: CASSLGTGGNQPQHF
J: TRBJ1-2; V: TRBV7-9; D: .; size: .; DNA: TGTGCCAGCAGCTTAAGATTCCCGTGGGGGAACTATGGCTACACCTTC; CDR3: CASSLRFPWGNYGYTF